Listed below are T cell receptor beta chains from one sample, sequenced in a study of beta chain features in type 1 diabetes. The protocol was immunoSEQ multiplex PCR, while the TCRdb copy is restricted to in-frame clones and leaves out a portion. The sample yields roughly 150,000 clones, approximately 10% seen once. Sequencing was performed on central memory CD4+ T cells from blood. The receptors were gathered from a young woman with type 1 diabetes. Each CDR3 is given with its conserved first and last residue. The D gene is left open where the match is weak. The listing skips clone size in some rows; elsewhere it reads once, few, many or a size class.

TRBJ1-1	TRBV27	15	few	TRBD1	CASSSLGTGGTEAFF	TGTGCCAGCAGTTCCCTCGGGACAGGGGGTACTGAAGCTTTCTTT
TRBJ1-1	TRBV29-1	14	NA	TRBD1	CSVKTGGVDTEAFF	TGCAGCGTTAAGACAGGGGGCGTGGATACTGAAGCTTTCTTT
TRBJ2-3	TRBV15	15	few	TRBD1	CATFPGQGIVDTQYF	TGTGCCACGTTCCCGGGACAGGGAATTGTAGATACGCAGTATTTT
TRBJ2-5	TRBV7-2	14	NA	NA	CASSATGAPETQYF	TGTGCCAGCAGCGCGACGGGTGCCCCGGAGACCCAGTACTTC
TRBJ1-2	TRBV9	13	few	TRBD1	CASSAGQGEGYTF	TGTGCCAGCAGCGCGGGACAGGGTGAAGGCTACACCTTC
TRBJ1-4	TRBV5-1	13	few	NA	CASSRRGGEKLFF	TGCGCCAGCAGTCGAAGGGGAGGGGAAAAACTGTTTTTT
TRBJ1-1	TRBV4-2	15	NA	NA	CASSQVDGGNTEAFF	TGTGCCAGCAGCCAGGTAGACGGGGGGAACACTGAAGCTTTCTTT
TRBJ2-7	TRBV4-2	16	NA	NA	CASSRGGTESSYEQYF	TGTGCCAGCAGCAGGGGCGGGACAGAGAGCTCCTACGAGCAGTACTTC
TRBJ2-2	TRBV30	14	few	NA	CAWSSYRDTGELFF	TGTGCCTGGAGTTCCTACAGGGACACCGGGGAGCTGTTTTTT
TRBJ2-1	TRBV27	17	few	NA	CASSLSGVGAFYNEQFF	TGTGCCAGCAGTTTATCAGGGGTAGGGGCCTTCTACAATGAGCAGTTCTTC
TRBJ2-3	TRBV7-9	13	NA	NA	CATSEAGTDTQYF	TGTGCCACCTCAGAGGCGGGCACAGATACGCAGTATTTT
TRBJ1-1	TRBV18	12	NA	TRBD1	CASSPTGQEAFF	TGTGCCAGCTCACCAACGGGACAGGAAGCTTTCTTT
TRBJ2-1	TRBV5-1	15	NA	TRBD2	CASSLGLAGGYEQFF	TGCGCCAGCAGCTTGGGTCTAGCGGGAGGTTATGAGCAGTTCTTC
TRBJ2-7	TRBV6-1	15	few	NA	CASSQEEDGPYEQYF	TGTGCCAGCAGCCAAGAGGAGGACGGCCCCTACGAGCAGTACTTC
TRBJ2-7	TRBV6-5	14	NA	TRBD1	CASSFGQGSHEQYF	TGTGCCAGCAGTTTTGGACAGGGGAGCCACGAGCAGTACTTC
TRBJ2-2	TRBV30	14	few	TRBD1	CAWSVGTGGGELFF	TGTGCCTGGAGTGTCGGGACAGGGGGCGGGGAGCTGTTTTTT
TRBJ1-1	TRBV27	15	NA	NA	CASSLSRGGDTEAFF	TGTGCCAGCAGTTTATCTCGCGGTGGCGACACTGAAGCTTTCTTT
TRBJ2-7	TRBV2	15	few	TRBD2	CASREREKESYEQYF	TGTGCCAGCAGGGAGCGGGAGAAAGAATCCTACGAGCAGTACTTC
TRBJ1-2	TRBV6-1	15	NA	NA	CASSVSRDWDYGYTF	TGTGCCAGCAGTGTAAGCCGGGACTGGGACTATGGCTACACCTTC
TRBJ2-1	TRBV7-9	15	few	TRBD2	CASSPGLARANEQFF	TGTGCCAGCAGCCCGGGACTAGCTAGGGCGAATGAGCAGTTCTTC
TRBJ2-1	TRBV5-1	14	NA	TRBD2	CASSLLAGENEQFF	TGCGCCAGCAGCTTGCTAGCGGGCGAGAATGAGCAGTTCTTC
TRBJ2-7	TRBV5-6	13	few	TRBD2	CASILGTSGNMYF	TGTGCCAGCATCCTGGGGACTAGCGGGAATATGTACTTC
TRBJ1-2	TRBV28	13	few	NA	CASTQRGNYGYTF	TGTGCCAGCACCCAAAGAGGGAACTATGGCTACACCTTC
TRBJ2-1	TRBV15	16	NA	NA	CATSRDYGVLDNEQFF	TGTGCCACCAGCAGAGATTACGGGGTTCTCGACAATGAGCAGTTCTTC
TRBJ2-2	TRBV28	17	NA	TRBD1	CASSPLGGQGARGSVFF	TGTGCCAGCAGTCCCCTTGGGGGACAGGGGGCACGCGGGTCAGTGTTTTTT